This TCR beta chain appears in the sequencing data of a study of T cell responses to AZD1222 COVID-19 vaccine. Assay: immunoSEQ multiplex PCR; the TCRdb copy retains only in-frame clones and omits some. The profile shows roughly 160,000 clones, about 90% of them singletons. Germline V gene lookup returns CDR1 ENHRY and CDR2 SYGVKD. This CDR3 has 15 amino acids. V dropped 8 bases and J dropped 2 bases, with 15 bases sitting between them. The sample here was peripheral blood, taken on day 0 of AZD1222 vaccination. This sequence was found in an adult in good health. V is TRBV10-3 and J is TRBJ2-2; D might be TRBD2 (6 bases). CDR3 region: CAIGAGNRNTGELFF. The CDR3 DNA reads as TGTGCCATCGGCGCGGGAAACCGAAACACCGGGGAGCTGTTTTTT.